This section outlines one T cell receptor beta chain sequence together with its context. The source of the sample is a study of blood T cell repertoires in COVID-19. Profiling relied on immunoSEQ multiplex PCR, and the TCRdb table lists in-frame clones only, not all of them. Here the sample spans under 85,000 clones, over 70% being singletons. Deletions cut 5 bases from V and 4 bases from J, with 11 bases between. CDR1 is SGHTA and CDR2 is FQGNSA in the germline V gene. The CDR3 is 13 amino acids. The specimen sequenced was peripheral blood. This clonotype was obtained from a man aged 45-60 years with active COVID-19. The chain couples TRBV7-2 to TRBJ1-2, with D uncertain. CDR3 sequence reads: CASSTPGGYGYTF. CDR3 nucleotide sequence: TGTGCCAGCAGCACCCCAGGTGGCTATGGCTACACCTTC. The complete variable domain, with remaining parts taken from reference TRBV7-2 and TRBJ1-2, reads GAGVSQSPSNKVTEKGKDVELRCDPISGHTALYWYRQSLGQGLEFLIYFQGNSAPDKSGLPSDRFSAERTGGSVSTLTIQRTQQEDSAVYLCASSTPGGYGYTFGSGTRLTVV.